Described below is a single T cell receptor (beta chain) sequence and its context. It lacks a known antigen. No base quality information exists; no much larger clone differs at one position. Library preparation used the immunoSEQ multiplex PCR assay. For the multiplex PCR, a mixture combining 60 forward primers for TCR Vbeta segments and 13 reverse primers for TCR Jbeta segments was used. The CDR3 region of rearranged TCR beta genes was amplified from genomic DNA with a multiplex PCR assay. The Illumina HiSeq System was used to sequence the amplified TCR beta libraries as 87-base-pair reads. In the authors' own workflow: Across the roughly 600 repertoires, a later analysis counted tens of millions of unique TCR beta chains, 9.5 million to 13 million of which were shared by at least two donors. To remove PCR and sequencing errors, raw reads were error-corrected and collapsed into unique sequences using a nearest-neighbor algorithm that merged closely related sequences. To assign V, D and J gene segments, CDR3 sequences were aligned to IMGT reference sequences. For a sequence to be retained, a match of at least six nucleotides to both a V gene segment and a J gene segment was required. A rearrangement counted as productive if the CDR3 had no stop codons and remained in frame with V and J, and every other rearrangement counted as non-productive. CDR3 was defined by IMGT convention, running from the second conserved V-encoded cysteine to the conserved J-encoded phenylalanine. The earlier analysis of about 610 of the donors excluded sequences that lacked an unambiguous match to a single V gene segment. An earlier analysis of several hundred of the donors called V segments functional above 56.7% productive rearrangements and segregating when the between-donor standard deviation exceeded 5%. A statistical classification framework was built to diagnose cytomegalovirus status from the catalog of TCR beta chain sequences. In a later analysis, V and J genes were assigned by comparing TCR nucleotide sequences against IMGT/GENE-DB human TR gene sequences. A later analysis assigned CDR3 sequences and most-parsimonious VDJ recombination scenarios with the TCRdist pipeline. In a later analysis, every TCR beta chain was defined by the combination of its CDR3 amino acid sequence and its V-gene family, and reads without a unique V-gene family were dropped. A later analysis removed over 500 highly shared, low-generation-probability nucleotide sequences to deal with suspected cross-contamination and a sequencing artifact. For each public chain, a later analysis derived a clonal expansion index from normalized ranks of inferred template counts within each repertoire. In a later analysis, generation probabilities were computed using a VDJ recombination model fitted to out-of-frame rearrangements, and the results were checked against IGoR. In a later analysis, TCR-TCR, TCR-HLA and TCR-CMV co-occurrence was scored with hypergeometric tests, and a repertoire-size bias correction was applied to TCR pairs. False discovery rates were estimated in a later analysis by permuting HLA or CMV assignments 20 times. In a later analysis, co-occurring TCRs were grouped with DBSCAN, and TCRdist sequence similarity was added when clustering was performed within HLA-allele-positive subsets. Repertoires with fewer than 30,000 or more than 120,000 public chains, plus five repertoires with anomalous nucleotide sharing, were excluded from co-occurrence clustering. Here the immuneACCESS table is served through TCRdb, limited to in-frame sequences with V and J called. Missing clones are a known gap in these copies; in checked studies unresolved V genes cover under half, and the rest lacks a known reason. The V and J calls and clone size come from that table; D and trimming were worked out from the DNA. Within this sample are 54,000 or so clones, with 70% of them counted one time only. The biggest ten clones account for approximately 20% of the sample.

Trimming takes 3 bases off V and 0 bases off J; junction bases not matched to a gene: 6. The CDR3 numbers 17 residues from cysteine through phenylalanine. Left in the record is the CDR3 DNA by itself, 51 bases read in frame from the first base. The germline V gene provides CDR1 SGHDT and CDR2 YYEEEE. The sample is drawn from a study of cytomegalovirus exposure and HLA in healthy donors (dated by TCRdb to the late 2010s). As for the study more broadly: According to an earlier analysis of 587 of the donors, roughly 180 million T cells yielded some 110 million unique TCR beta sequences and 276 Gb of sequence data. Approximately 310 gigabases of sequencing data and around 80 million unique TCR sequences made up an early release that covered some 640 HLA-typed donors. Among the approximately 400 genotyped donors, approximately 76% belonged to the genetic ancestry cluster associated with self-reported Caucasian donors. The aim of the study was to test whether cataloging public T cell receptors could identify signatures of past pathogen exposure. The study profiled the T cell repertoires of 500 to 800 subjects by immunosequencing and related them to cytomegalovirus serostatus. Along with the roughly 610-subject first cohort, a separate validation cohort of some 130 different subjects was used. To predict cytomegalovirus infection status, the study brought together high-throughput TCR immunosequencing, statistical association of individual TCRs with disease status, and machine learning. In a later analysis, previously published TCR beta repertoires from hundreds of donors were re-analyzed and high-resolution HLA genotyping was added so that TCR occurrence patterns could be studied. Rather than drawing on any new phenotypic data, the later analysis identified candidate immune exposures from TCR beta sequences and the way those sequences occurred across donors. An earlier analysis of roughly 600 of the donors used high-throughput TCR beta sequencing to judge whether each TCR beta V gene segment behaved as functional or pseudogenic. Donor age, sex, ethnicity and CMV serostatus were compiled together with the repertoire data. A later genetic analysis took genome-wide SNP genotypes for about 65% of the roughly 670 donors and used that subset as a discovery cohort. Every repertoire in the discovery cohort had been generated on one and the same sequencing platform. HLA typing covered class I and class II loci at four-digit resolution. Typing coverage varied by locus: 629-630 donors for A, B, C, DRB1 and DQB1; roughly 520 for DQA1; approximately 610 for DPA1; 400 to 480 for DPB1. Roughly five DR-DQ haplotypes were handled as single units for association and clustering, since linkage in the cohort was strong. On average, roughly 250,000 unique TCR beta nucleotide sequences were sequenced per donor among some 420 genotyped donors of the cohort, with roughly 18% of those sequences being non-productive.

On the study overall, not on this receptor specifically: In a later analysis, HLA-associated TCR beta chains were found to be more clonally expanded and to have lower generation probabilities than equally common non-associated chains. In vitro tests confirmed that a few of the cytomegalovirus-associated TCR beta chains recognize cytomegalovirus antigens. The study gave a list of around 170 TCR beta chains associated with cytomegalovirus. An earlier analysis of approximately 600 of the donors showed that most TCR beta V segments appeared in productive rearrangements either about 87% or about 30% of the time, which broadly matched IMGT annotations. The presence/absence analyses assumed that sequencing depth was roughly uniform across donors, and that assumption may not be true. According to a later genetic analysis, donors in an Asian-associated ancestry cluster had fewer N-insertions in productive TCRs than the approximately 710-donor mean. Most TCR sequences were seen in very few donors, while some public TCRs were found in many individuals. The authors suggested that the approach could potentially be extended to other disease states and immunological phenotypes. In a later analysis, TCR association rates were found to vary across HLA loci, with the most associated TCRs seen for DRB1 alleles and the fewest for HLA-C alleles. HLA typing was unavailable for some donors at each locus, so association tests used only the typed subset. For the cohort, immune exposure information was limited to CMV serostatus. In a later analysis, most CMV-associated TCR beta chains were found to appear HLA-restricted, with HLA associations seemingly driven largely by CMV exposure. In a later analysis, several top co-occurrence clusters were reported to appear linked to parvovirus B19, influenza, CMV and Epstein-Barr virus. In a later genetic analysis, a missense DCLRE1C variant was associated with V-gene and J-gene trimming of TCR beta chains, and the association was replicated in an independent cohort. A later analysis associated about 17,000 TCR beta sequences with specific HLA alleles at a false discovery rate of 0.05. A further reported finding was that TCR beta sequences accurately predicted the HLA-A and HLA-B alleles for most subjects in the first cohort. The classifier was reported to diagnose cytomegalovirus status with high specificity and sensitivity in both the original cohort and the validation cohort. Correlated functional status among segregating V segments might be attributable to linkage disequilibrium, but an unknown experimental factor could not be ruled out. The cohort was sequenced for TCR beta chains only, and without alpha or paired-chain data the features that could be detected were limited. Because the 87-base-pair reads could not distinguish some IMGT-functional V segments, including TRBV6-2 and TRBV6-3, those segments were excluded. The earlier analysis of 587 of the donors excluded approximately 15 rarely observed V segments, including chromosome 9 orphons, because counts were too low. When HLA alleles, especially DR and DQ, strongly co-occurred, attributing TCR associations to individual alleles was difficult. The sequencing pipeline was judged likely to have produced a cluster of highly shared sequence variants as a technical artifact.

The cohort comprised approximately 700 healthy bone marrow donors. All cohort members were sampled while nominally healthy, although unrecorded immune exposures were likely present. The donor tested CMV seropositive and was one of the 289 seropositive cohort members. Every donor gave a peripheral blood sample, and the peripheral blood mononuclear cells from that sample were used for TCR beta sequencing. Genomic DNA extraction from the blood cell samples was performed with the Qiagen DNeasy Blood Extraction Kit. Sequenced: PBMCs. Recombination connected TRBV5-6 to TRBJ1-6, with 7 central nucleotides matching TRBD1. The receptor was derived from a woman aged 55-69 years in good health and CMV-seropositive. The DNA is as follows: TGTGCCAGCAGCTGGGGACAGCTTAGCTCCTATAATTCACCCCTCCACTTT. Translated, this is CASSWGQLSSYNSPLHF.